This T cell receptor beta chain was profiled in a study of shared clonotypes between healthy human individuals (TCRdb year 2020). Study-level background: A few men and two women, aged 18 to 49 years, made up the cohort. For each donor, three plates each were used for CD4 naive and CD4 memory, two plates were used for CD8 naive, and one plate was used for CD8 memory. The study deeply sequenced blood TCR repertoires of five healthy adults to estimate repertoire size and the extent of clonotype sharing between individuals. Libraries were prepared and TCR repertoires were sequenced by different laboratories using diverse techniques, in order to increase sequencing depth and limit assay-specific biases. Per donor, leukapheresis produced somewhere between about 0.9 and 10 billion PBMCs. Beyond this particular receptor, the publication reports: Naive subsets generally had larger estimated clonotype richness than memory subsets. Because the study included only a small number of donors, the genetic and exposure-history diversity represented was limited. Sampling was restricted to blood, and TCR repertoires in tissues likely differ from the TCR repertoires found in blood. Even with the large sequencing depth, rarefaction of the sorted-subset datasets indicated that sequencing was incomplete. Compared with non-shared clonotypes, clonotypes shared by all four sorted-subset donors had higher generation probabilities. Pairwise subsampling indicated that sequencing depth was expected to affect the degree of clonotype sharing among donors. Sharing across several donors was observed for 4.5% to 6.5% of naive CD4, around 3.5% of naive CD8, about 2.5% of memory CD4, and about 0.38% of memory CD8 clonotypes.

To note about this clone: It lacks a known antigen. The record has no base qualities; no much larger clone is one base away.

Healthy HIV-negative adults with no recently reported acute infections or vaccinations were included as donors. Every donor was a Caucasian adult residing in Nashville, Tennessee, USA. CD4+ T cells were enriched by magnetic negative selection; naive cells were then positively selected on CD45RA, and the negative fraction formed the memory subset. Blood was obtained by leukapheresis, after which PBMCs were separated by Ficoll-Histopaque density gradient centrifugation and cryopreserved in liquid nitrogen vapor phase. Analytical flow cytometry was used to check the purity and quantity of every magnetically sorted T cell population. Each sorted fraction had its genomic DNA isolated and then quantified by UV absorbance on a Nanodrop 2000c. TCR CDR3 regions were amplified from genomic DNA by multiplex PCR using the deep immunoSEQ assay. Extracted genomic DNA from each cell subset was spread evenly across all wells of several immunoSEQ 96-well plates, with each plate serving as a replicate. For sorted subsets, approximately 190 ng of genomic DNA, equivalent to roughly 30,000 T cell genomes, went into each replicate PCR. Purified libraries were quantified with a Qubit 3.0 fluorometer, sized on a Bioanalyzer 2100, and re-quantified with the KAPA Library Quantification kit. Every immunoSEQ 96-well plate was sequenced on a dedicated single-read 150-cycle Illumina NextSeq 550 flow cell. Under the source paper's analysis protocol: The immunoSEQ output contained only junctional sequences without quality scores, so filtering could not match that applied to full-length reads. To assign V/J genes and CDR3, sequences were annotated against IMGT germline references using PyIR, a Python wrapper for IgBLAST v1.9. Reads with weak V/J assignments (E-value above 1e-6), missing CDR3, stop codons, out-of-frame junctions, or ambiguous translated residues were removed. V3J clonotypes were defined by identical inferred V gene, J gene, and CDR3 amino acid sequence. Percentage overlap between repertoires was computed as shared unique clonotypes divided by the size of the smaller repertoire. RTK rarefaction, the Chao1 estimator, and Recon v2.1 estimates of unobserved clonotypes were used to assess repertoire richness. For all TCRbeta clonotypes obtained by the gDNA method from a handful of donors, generation probabilities were computed with OLGA. As stored in TCRdb, this immuneACCESS dataset retains in-frame rearrangements with V and J assigned. A fraction of the clones does not appear; measured against another copy, unresolved V genes explain less than half of the discrepancy, and the remainder lacks a known reason. From that table come the V and J calls and clone size; the DNA was used to work out D and trimming. The table for this sample lists under 2,500,000 clones; 95% of them were counted only once. The ten largest make up roughly 0.13% of the sample.

Reading from cysteine to phenylalanine, the CDR3 counts 14 amino acids. Just CDR3 DNA is preserved here, 42 bases in frame from base 1. The germline V gene yields MNHEY for CDR1 and SVGAGI for CDR2. At the junction V is shortened by 7 bases and J by 7 bases; bases outside the gene matches: 11. The sequencing input was naive CD4+ T cells sorted from blood. The sample's cell subset or site, from its label and the paper: CD45RA+ positively selected. The sequence links TRBV6-5 to TRBJ2-7; 9 bases in the middle match TRBD1. This receptor was identified in a man younger than 35 in good health. The CDR3 here reads CASKGTGFQGEQYF. At the DNA level, the sequence is TGTGCCAGCAAGGGGACAGGGTTCCAGGGGGAGCAGTACTTC.